This entry lists 14 T cell receptor beta chains sequenced from one sample in a study of cytomegalovirus exposure and HLA in healthy donors (dated by TCRdb to between 2016 and 2019). The method was the immunoSEQ multiplex PCR assay. For the multiplex PCR, a mixture combining 60 forward primers for TCR Vbeta segments and 13 reverse primers for TCR Jbeta segments was used. TCRdb took over this immuneACCESS table, retaining in-frame rearrangements with V and J assigned. Such tables are incomplete; in checked studies, under half of the missing clones stem from an unresolved V gene, and the remainder is unexplained. The sample contains more than 95,000 clones, more than 75% of them found a single time. Approximately 2% of the sample is held by the ten biggest clonotypes. The sample was PBMCs. Receptors were obtained from a woman aged 35 to 49 in good health and CMV-seronegative.

The chain links TRBV27 to TRBJ1-2, with a tentative D call TRBD1 (5 bases). Trimming removed 2 bases at V and 4 bases at J, with 8 bases between. In germline, CDR1 is MNHEY, CDR2 SMNVEV (reference sequence). This CDR3 is 13 amino acids long. CDR3: CASSLGGGYGYTF. CDR3 sequence (DNA): TGTGCCAGCAGTTTAGGGGGGGGCTATGGCTACACCTTC.

In the case of this clone: Its ends do not fully match the called genes, so a read error is possible. This chain connects TRBV7-7 to TRBJ2-1; 7 bases map to TRBD1. CDR1 is SSHAT and CDR2 is FNYEAQ in the germline V gene (reference sequence). The CDR3 is 12 amino acids. In DNA form, the CDR3 reads TGTGCTAGCAGCCCAGGGGGCAATGAGCAGTTCTTC. This sequence encodes CASSPGGNEQFF.

For the CDR3, the DNA is TGCAGTGCTAGAGATCGAAGCGGGAGCTACTTC. Its protein is CSARDRSGSYF. This chain connects TRBV20-1 to TRBJ2-7; 8 nucleotides match TRBD2. CDR3 length equals 11 residues. Germline lookup yields CDR1 DFQATT and CDR2 SNEGSKA (reference sequence). With V trimmed by 0 bases and J by 13 bases, 5 bases remained unmatched.

The J gene is TRBJ2-3, the V gene TRBV28; 8 nucleotides align to TRBD2. V dropped 6 bases and J dropped 4; count of bases not matched to a gene: 12. The CDR3 contains 16 residues. Germline lookup yields CDR1 MDHEN and CDR2 SYDVKM. DNA for the CDR3: TGTGCCAGCAGCCCAAGGGCGGGGGGCTGGTCAGATACGCAGTATTTT. Amino acid sequence: CASSPRAGGWSDTQYF.

The chain couples TRBV9 to TRBJ1-2; TRBD1 aligns across 7 bases. V gave up 4 bases and J gave up 1 base; unmatched junction bases: 7. There are 15 residues in the CDR3. The germline CDR1 and CDR2 sequences are SGDLS and YYNGEE. For the CDR3, the DNA is TGTGCCAGCAGCACATCCGGACAGGATAACTATGGCTACACCTTC. Its translation: CASSTSGQDNYGYTF.

The chain joins TRBV7-8 to TRBJ1-5; 7 bases map to TRBD1. The germline V gene encodes CDR1 SGHVS and CDR2 FQNEAQ. Trimming cost V 6 bases and J 2 bases; bases outside gene matches: 4. The CDR3 totals 14 residues. The CDR3: CASSPQGGNQPQHF. CDR3 sequence (DNA): TGTGCCAGCAGTCCTCAGGGGGGCAATCAGCCCCAGCATTTT.

The gene calls are TRBV5-4 and TRBJ2-1; TRBD2 matches 14 bases. After removal of 4 bases from V and 10 bases from J, the junction contained 10 bases not matched to a gene. Germline values: CDR1 SGHNT, CDR2 YYREEE (reference sequence). The CDR3 totals 16 residues. The CDR3 bases are TGTGCCAGCAGCCTAAGGGGACTAGCGGGAGTCCAGGAGCAGTTCTTC. The encoded protein is CASSLRGLAGVQEQFF. Drawing the rest from reference TRBV5-4 and TRBJ2-1, the complete variable domain is ETGVTQSPTHLIKTRGQQVTLRCSSQSGHNTVSWYQQALGQGPQFIFQYYREEENGRGNFPPRFSGLQFPNYSSELNVNALELDDSALYLCASSLRGLAGVQEQFFGPGTRLTVL.

CDR3 loop: CASSISPDGRGSGYTF. Here the CDR3 DNA reads TGTGCCAGTAGTATTTCTCCCGACGGCAGGGGTTCTGGCTACACCTTC. The V and J genes are TRBV19 and TRBJ1-2, with a possible D match to TRBD1 (6 bases). With 3 bases removed from V and 7 bases from J, the gap between germline ends came to 21 bases. This CDR3 contains 16 residues. The germline gives CDR1 LNHDA, CDR2 SQIVND (reference sequence). Based on the CDR3 plus reference TRBV19 and TRBJ1-2, the full variable domain is DGGITQSPKYLFRKEGQNVTLSCEQNLNHDAMYWYRQDPGQGLRLIYYSQIVNDFQKGDIAEGYSVSREKKESFPLTVTSAQKNPTAFYLCASSISPDGRGSGYTFGSGTRLTVV.

CDR3 in amino acids: CASSASGVRAFF. CDR3 in DNA: TGTGCCAGCAGCGCGTCAGGTGTTCGAGCTTTCTTT. The chain is built from TRBV7-6 and TRBJ1-1; D uncertain. The V and J ends lost 5 bases and 10 bases respectively, with 14 bases between them. Per the germline V gene, CDR1 is SGHVS and CDR2 is FNYEAQ. This CDR3 region has 12 residues. Full variable domain (remainder filled in from reference TRBV7-6 and TRBJ1-1): GAGVSQSPRYKVTKRGQDVALRCDPISGHVSLYWYRQALGQGPEFLTYFNYEAQQDKSGLPNDRFSAERPEGSISTLTIQRTEQRDSAMYRCASSASGVRAFFGQGTRLTVV.

The rearrangement joins TRBV4-1 to TRBJ2-3; 7 nucleotides line up with TRBD2. J gave up 2 bases and V 4 bases, and 3 bases lay outside the gene matches. The CDR3 covers 14 residues. The germline V gene has CDR1 MGHRA and CDR2 YSYEKL. The DNA for the CDR3 is TGCGCCAGCAGCCCGCTAGCGGTCACAGATACGCAGTATTTT. Protein sequence: CASSPLAVTDTQYF.

The rearrangement links TRBV27 to TRBJ1-5; D call uncertain. With 4 bases removed from V and 5 bases from J, the gap between germline ends came to 21 bases. CDR3 length: 17 residues. Germline V CDR1 and CDR2: MNHEY, SMNVEV (reference sequence). Written as DNA, the CDR3 is TGTGCCAGCAGTTCTCTCTCGGCGGGGTGGAGGTATCAGCCCCAGCATTTT. Translating gives CASSSLSAGWRYQPQHF.

This sequence joins TRBV7-9 and TRBJ2-7, with D perhaps TRBD2 (5 bases). CDR3 size: 17 residues. V lost 5 bases, J lost 8 bases, and 28 bases lay in between. Germline-derived CDR1 and CDR2 are SEHNR and FQNEAQ (reference sequence). CDR3 bases: TGTGCCAGCAGCCCAAGGGAGCTAGACCCGGATTTTACGCAGCAGTACTTC. As protein: CASSPRELDPDFTQQYF. The entire variable domain, with the rest obtained from reference TRBV7-9 and TRBJ2-7, is as follows: DTGVSQNPRHKITKRGQNVTFRCDPISEHNRLYWYRQTLGQGPEFLTYFQNEAQLEKSRLLSDRFSAERPKGSFSTLEIQRTEQGDSAMYLCASSPRELDPDFTQQYFGPGTRLTVT.

This clone appeared a few times. The chain combines TRBV19 with TRBJ1-5; 8 nucleotides line up with TRBD1. The CDR3 loop spans 15 amino acids. After removal of 7 bases from V and 2 bases from J, the junction contained 7 bases not matched to a gene. Germline V gene lookup returns CDR1 LNHDA and CDR2 SQIVND (reference sequence). The CDR3 region is CASNKGQGRNQPQHF. CDR3 bases: TGTGCCAGTAACAAAGGACAGGGACGCAATCAGCCCCAGCATTTT.

The J gene is TRBJ2-3, the V gene TRBV5-8; TRBD2 might be the D (6 bases). The CDR3 spans 13 residues. V lost 4 bases and J 7 bases, leaving 13 bases between the germline ends. From germline, CDR1 is SGHTS and CDR2 YDEGEE. The CDR3 sequence is CASSPWTNNTQYF. The CDR3 nucleotides are TGTGCCAGCAGCCCGTGGACTAACAATACGCAGTATTTT.